A selection of T cell receptor beta chains follows, all from one sample in a study of OX40 agonist ivuxolimab in advanced cancers. Produced via immunoSEQ multiplex PCR; TCRdb's table is partial and in-frame only. The data hold 80,000 to 85,000 clones, with 86% observed a single time. This specimen was CD4+ or CD8+ T cells sorted from blood, taken in a trial of the OX40 agonist ivuxolimab. All receptors come from an adult with an advanced solid tumor such as melanoma, head and neck, liver or kidney cancer. Each CDR3 is given without its conserved first and last residue.

j_call | v_call | cdr3_aa
TRBJ2-7 | TRBV5-4 | ASSPSGAGGGYEQY
TRBJ2-7 | TRBV7-2 | ASSSFLDASDEQY
TRBJ1-1 | TRBV7-2 | ASSRTGPMNTEAF
TRBJ2-1 | TRBV7-2 | ASSLAPAGGKF
TRBJ1-5 | TRBV30 | AWSHRGGQPQH
TRBJ1-1 | TRBV20-1 | SARQGTEAF
TRBJ1-2 | TRBV12-5 | ASGLGREHPLYGYT
TRBJ1-1 | TRBV6-1 | ASTKKSRGGTEAF
TRBJ1-4 | TRBV11-3 | ASSQTVNEKLF
TRBJ2-7 | TRBV7-8 | ASSRDRSAYEQY
TRBJ2-1 | TRBV7-2 | ASSFPGYVGAEHYNEQF
TRBJ2-7 | TRBV6-6 | ASSYPQGGAPYEQY
TRBJ1-5 | TRBV10-3 | AISELGDNQPQH
TRBJ2-1 | TRBV7-9 | ASSSSGDQQF
TRBJ2-5 | TRBV2 | ASSEMAGGWQTQY
TRBJ1-5 | TRBV10-1 | ASTPGQPQH
TRBJ1-1 | TRBV7-8 | ASSLQTGNTEAF
TRBJ1-4 | TRBV19 | ASSRGPYEKLF
TRBJ2-3 | TRBV5-1 | ASSLRREGTDTQY
TRBJ2-3 | TRBV19 | ASSRQGAHTDTQY